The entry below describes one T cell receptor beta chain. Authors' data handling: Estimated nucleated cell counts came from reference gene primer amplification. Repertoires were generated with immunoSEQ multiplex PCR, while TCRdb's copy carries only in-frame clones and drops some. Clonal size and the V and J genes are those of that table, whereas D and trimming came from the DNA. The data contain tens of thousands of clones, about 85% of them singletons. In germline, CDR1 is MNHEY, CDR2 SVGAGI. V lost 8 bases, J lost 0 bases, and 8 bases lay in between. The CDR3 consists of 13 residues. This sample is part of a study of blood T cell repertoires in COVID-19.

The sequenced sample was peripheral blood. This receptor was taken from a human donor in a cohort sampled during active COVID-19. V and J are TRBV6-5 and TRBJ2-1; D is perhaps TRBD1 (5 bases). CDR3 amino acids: CASEQASYNEQFF. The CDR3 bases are TGTGCCAGCGAACAGGCCTCCTACAATGAGCAGTTCTTC.